A selection of T cell receptor beta chains follows, all from one sample in a study of tumor-infiltrating lymphocytes in oesophageal squamous cell carcinoma. TCRdb re-analysed the PCR reads in MiXCR, keeping a single row per CDR3 protein. The sample contains 20,000 or so distinct CDR3 sequences, about 42% of which appear only once. Input material: normal esophageal tissue next to the tumor. These receptors came from a female donor with esophageal squamous cell carcinoma. Each CDR3 is given with its conserved first and last residue. A D gene is named only where the DNA matches it firmly. Some rows mark clone size as missing; the rest say once, few, many or name a class of expanded clone.

V	J	size	D	CDR3	DNA
TRBV7-2	TRBJ2-7	-	TRBD2	CASSLSVGGTYEQYF	TGTGCCAGCAGCTTATCGGTGGGAGGGACCTACGAGCAGTACTTC
TRBV7-2	TRBJ2-7	few	-	CASSRYRSSYEQYF	TGTGCCAGCAGCCGCTACAGGAGCTCCTACGAGCAGTACTTC
TRBV7-9	TRBJ2-7	-	-	CASSLVDLPLGSDNF	TGTGCCAGCAGCTTAGTTGACCTTCCTTTGGGATCGGATAACTTC
TRBV7-9	TRBJ2-6	few	-	CASSLDPTARNSPLHF	TGTGCCAGCAGCTTAGACCCGACAGCTCGTAATTCACCCCTCCACTTC
TRBV2	TRBJ1-5	few	-	CASKREGWGQPQHF	TGTGCCAGCAAGAGGGAAGGGTGGGGACAGCCCCAGCATTTT
TRBV6-8	TRBJ2-3	-	TRBD2	CASSRGTSFPDTQYF	TGTGCCAGCAGCCGAGGGACTAGCTTTCCAGATACGCAGTATTTT
TRBV7-2	TRBJ2-3	few	TRBD2	CASSLSGRAWNTQYF	TGTGCCAGCAGCTTAAGCGGGAGGGCGTGGAATACGCAGTATTTT
TRBV19	TRBJ2-7	-	TRBD2	CASSTKAGASYNEQYF	TGTGCCAGTAGTACTAAAGCGGGAGCTTCCTACAATGAGCAGTACTTC
TRBV7-6	TRBJ2-7	medium-sized	-	CASSLMNYEQYF	TGTGCCAGCAGCTTAATGAACTACGAGCAGTACTTC
TRBV7-9	TRBJ2-5	few	-	CASRIAGAAGETQYF	TGTGCCAGCAGAATCGCAGGGGCCGCCGGGGAGACCCAGTACTTC
TRBV6-1	TRBJ2-7	many	-	CASTPTASSSYEQYF	TGTGCCAGCACCCCAACCGCCTCGAGCTCCTACGAGCAGTACTTC
TRBV7-3	TRBJ1-1	-	TRBD1	CASSLMGQGASEAFF	TGTGCCAGCAGCTTAATGGGACAGGGGGCCAGTGAAGCTTTCTTT
TRBV6-1	TRBJ2-1	many	-	CASTHITGFSYEQFF	TGTGCCAGCACCCACATTACAGGGTTCTCGTACGAGCAGTTCTTC
TRBV12-3/TRBV12-4	TRBJ2-6	medium-sized	-	CASSVQGSGANVLTF	TGTGCCAGCAGTGTACAGGGATCTGGGGCCAACGTCCTGACTTTC
TRBV7-2	TRBJ2-5	-	-	CASSLDRRQPQETQYF	TGTGCCAGCAGCTTAGATCGCAGGCAACCCCAAGAGACCCAGTACTTC
TRBV5-1	TRBJ2-3	-	TRBD2	CASSYRREGGDTQYF	TGCGCCAGCAGCTACCGGCGGGAGGGAGGAGATACGCAGTATTTT
TRBV28	TRBJ2-7	few	TRBD1	CASTDGTGKNEQYF	TGTGCCAGCACCGACGGGACAGGGAAGAACGAGCAGTACTTC
TRBV7-2	TRBJ2-1	-	TRBD2	CASSLGLAGVNEQFF	TGTGCCAGCAGTTTGGGACTAGCGGGAGTTAATGAGCAGTTCTTC
TRBV7-7	TRBJ2-5	few	TRBD1	CASSPLQGAGGTQYF	TGTGCTAGCAGCCCGTTACAGGGGGCAGGGGGGACCCAGTACTTC
TRBV11-1	TRBJ2-1	few	-	CASSLFITEPYNEQFF	TGTGCCAGCAGCTTATTTATAACGGAGCCGTACAATGAGCAGTTCTTC
TRBV11-2	TRBJ2-1	-	TRBD1	CASSGGQVQFF	TGTGCCAGCAGCGGAGGACAGGTACAGTTCTTC